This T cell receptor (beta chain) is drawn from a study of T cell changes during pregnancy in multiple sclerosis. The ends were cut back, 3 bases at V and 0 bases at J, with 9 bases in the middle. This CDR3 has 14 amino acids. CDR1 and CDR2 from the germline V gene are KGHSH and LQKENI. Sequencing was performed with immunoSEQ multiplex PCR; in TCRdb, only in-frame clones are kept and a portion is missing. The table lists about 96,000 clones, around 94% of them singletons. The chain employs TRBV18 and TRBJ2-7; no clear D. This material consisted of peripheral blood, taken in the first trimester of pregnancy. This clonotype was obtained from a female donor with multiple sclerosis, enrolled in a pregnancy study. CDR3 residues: CASSPLQYSYEQYF. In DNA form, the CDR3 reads TGTGCCAGCTCACCTTTACAGTACTCCTACGAGCAGTACTTC.